These 18 T cell receptor beta chains originate from one sample sequenced in a study of human T cells and chemical hapten exposure. Each CDR3 protein gets one entry after TCRdb re-called the RACE reads with MiXCR. This table has 85,000 to 95,000 distinct CDR3 sequences, roughly 8% appearing once. Indicated time point: healthy volunteer bleed at 2 weeks. Before extraction, the whole blood was not fractionated, and total RNA was taken from it. The sequenced sample was whole blood. The source is a female donor in good health. Some clones in this sample may be carry-over from other donors' samples.

This clonotype was observed a handful of times. J is TRBJ2-2 and V is TRBV24-1, with D tentatively TRBD1 (5 bases). V shed 4 bases and J shed 3 bases, with 11 bases lying between them. Germline CDR1 reads KGHDR; CDR2 reads SFDVKD. CDR3 length: 15 residues. CDR3 nucleotide sequence: TGTGCCACCAGTGACCCTCAGGGTGACACCGGGGAGCTGTTTTTT. Residues: CATSDPQGDTGELFF.

The genes are TRBV20-1 and TRBJ1-4; D remains ambiguous. The CDR3 length is 13 residues. The V gene's germline CDR1 is DFQATT and CDR2 SNEGSKA (reference sequence). Between the trimmed V and J ends, which lost 5 bases and 8 bases, there was a span of 15 bases. CDR3 amino acids: CSAVPGMGEKLFF. The CDR3 DNA follows: TGCAGTGCTGTGCCTGGGATGGGAGAAAAACTGTTTTTT.

The chain employs TRBV5-4 and TRBJ2-5; D uncertain. The germline CDR1 and CDR2 sequences are SGHNT and YYREEE (reference sequence). The V end was cut by 3 bases, the J end by 1 base, with 4 bases between. The CDR3 runs to 12 residues. The CDR3 DNA is TGTGCCAGCAGCTCCTTCCAAGAGACCCAGTACTTC. Its translation is CASSSFQETQYF.

This clonotype turned up a few times. The V gene is TRBV5-1, the J gene TRBJ2-2; D gene unclear. The CDR3 spans 14 residues. Germline CDR1 is SGHRS and CDR2 is YFSETQ. Between the trimmed V and J ends, which lost 1 base and 1 base, there was a span of 5 bases. As DNA, the CDR3 is TGCGCCAGCAGCTTGACAGTGAACACCGGGGAGCTGTTTTTT. Amino acid sequence: CASSLTVNTGELFF.

The table lists this clonotype with a few counts. The chain uses TRBV4-1 and TRBJ2-3; D may be TRBD2 (6 bases). Trimming cost V 0 bases and J 3 bases, with 16 bases left between them. The CDR3 runs 17 residues. Germline CDR1 and CDR2: MGHRA and YSYEKL. For the CDR3, the DNA is TGCGCCAGCAGCCAAGAGTACGGGAGAGGGTTGACAGATACGCAGTATTTT. Encoded protein: CASSQEYGRGLTDTQYF.

This clonotype has a handful of counts. The chain combines TRBV6-1 with TRBJ1-1; no firm D call. The CDR3 extends over 14 amino acids. Per the germline V gene, CDR1 is MNHNS and CDR2 is SASEGT. Trimming took 7 bases from V and 0 from J, leaving 12 bases between them. CDR3 sequence (DNA): TGTGCCAGCAAGGGTCCGATAATGAACACTGAAGCTTTCTTT. Translating gives CASKGPIMNTEAFF.

V gene TRBV10-3 combines with J gene TRBJ2-3, with 14 bases identical to TRBD2. Germline loops: CDR1 ENHRY, CDR2 SYGVKD. Germline trimming cut 6 bases from V and 6 bases from J; bases unmatched to any gene: 2. The CDR3 contains 14 residues. The CDR3 reads CAIRGLAGADTQYF. The CDR3 DNA sequence: TGTGCCATCAGGGGACTAGCGGGAGCGGATACGCAGTATTTT.

Ten or more counts support this clonotype. V usage is TRBV6-6 and J usage is TRBJ1-1; D may be TRBD1 (5 bases). The V gene's germline CDR1 is MNHNY and CDR2 SVGAGI (reference sequence). The CDR3 runs 12 residues. Trimming stripped 11 bases from V and 5 bases from J, with 15 bases between. Here the CDR3 reads CASGRGETEAFF. CDR3 DNA sequence: TGTGCCTCAGGGCGGGGTGAAACTGAAGCTTTCTTT.

The chain couples TRBV28 to TRBJ2-1, with a weak D call TRBD1 (5 bases). With 6 bases removed from V and 9 bases from J, the gap between germline ends came to 15 bases. This CDR3 has 13 amino acids. Germline-derived CDR1 and CDR2 are MDHEN and SYDVKM. In DNA, the CDR3 is TGTGCCAGCAGCCAGGGTGTCGTGGGTGAGCAGTTCTTC. Its translation is CASSQGVVGEQFF.

The chain carries TRBV5-1 and TRBJ2-1; TRBD1 aligns across 10 bases. Germline values: CDR1 SGHRS, CDR2 YFSETQ. The CDR3 covers 16 residues. The J segment lost 7 bases and the V segment lost 0 bases, leaving 7 bases of the junction unmatched. CDR3 in DNA: TGCGCCAGCAGCTTGGTTTCGGGACAGGGGTGGAATGAGCAGTTCTTC. Translating it yields CASSLVSGQGWNEQFF. Supplemented by reference TRBV5-1 and TRBJ2-1, the full variable domain reads KAGVTQTPRYLIKTRGQQVTLSCSPISGHRSVSWYQQTPGQGLQFLFEYFSETQRNKGNFPGRFSGRQFSNSRSEMNVSTLELGDSALYLCASSLVSGQGWNEQFFGPGTRLTVL.

The chain employs TRBV19 and TRBJ2-2; 11 bases map to TRBD2. The junction had 10 bases not matched to a gene; V was cut back by 6 bases and J by 4 bases. The CDR3 is 17 residues long. Germline V CDR1 and CDR2: LNHDA, SQIVND (reference sequence). Here the CDR3 reads CASRPLAGGPGTGELFF. CDR3 nucleotide sequence: TGTGCCAGTAGACCTTTAGCGGGAGGGCCCGGCACCGGGGAGCTGTTTTTT.

In this sample, this clonotype turned up a few times. The gene calls are TRBV19 and TRBJ2-1, with D tentatively TRBD1 or TRBD2 (9 bases each). Looked up from germline, CDR1 is LNHDA and CDR2 is SQIVND (reference sequence). Deletions cut 7 bases from V and 7 bases from J, with 20 bases between. This CDR3 comprises 15 residues. The CDR3 spells CASIEQGAGGNEQFF. The CDR3 DNA follows: TGTGCCAGTATCGAACAGGGGGCGGGAGGGAATGAGCAGTTCTTC.

This clonotype was detected only a few times. The DNA is omitted, as the CDR3 cannot be located on it reliably, and the CDR3 follows TCRdb's listing. The chain carries TRBV6-2 or TRBV6-3 and TRBJ2-7; the table names TRBD1, a call not compared with the DNA. The CDR3 numbers 16 amino acids, ends counted. Germline values: CDR1 MNHEY, CDR2 SVGEGT. The CDR3 loop reads CASSSSSGGSSYEQYF.

This chain connects TRBV23-1 to TRBJ2-6, with no clear D. TRBV23-1 carries the ORF label, with uncertain function. The CDR3 runs to 20 residues. Trimming took off 0 bases at V and 0 bases at J, with 18 bases between the two ends. CDR3 amino acids: CASSQSPCSRELSGANVLTF. CDR3 coding DNA: TGCGCCAGCAGTCAATCCCCCTGCTCAAGAGAGCTCTCTGGGGCCAACGTCCTGACTTTC.

This clonotype was seen many times. One junction end disagrees with the germline gene, perhaps due to a read error. This sequence joins TRBV10-3 and TRBJ2-5; D possibly corresponds to TRBD2 (5 bases). Germline V gene sequence: CDR1 ENHRY, CDR2 SYGVKD. The CDR3 extends over 16 amino acids. CDR3 bases: TGTGCCATCGGTGATACCCCAGGCGTCGGGGAAGAGACCCAGTACTTC. Translated, it gives CAIGDTPGVGEETQYF.

This chain uses TRBV2 with TRBJ1-5; D gene uncertain. The germline gives CDR1 SNHLY, CDR2 FYNNEI. CDR3 size: 12 residues. Trimming took off 8 bases at V and 2 bases at J, with 7 bases between the two ends. Here the CDR3 DNA reads TGTGCCAGCCAAAGAGGCAATCAGCCCCAGCATTTT. As protein: CASQRGNQPQHF.

This clonotype was seen a handful of times. The chain employs TRBV4-3 and TRBJ1-2; D not certain. Trimming took 0 bases from V and 8 from J, leaving 10 bases between them. This CDR3 is built from 13 residues. The germline gives CDR1 LGHNA, CDR2 YSLEER. The CDR3 nucleotides read TGCGCCAGCAGCCAAGAGGCCGCGCGCGGCTACACCTTC. This translates into CASSQEAARGYTF.

The sample holds a few counts of this clonotype. The rearrangement links TRBV4-2 to TRBJ2-6; 8 positions match TRBD1. The CDR3 is 17 amino acids. J was trimmed by 0 bases and V by 1 base; bases with no gene match: 2. The germline V gene has CDR1 LGHNA and CDR2 YNFKEQ. In DNA, the CDR3 is TGTGCCAGCAGCCAAGGGACAGGGTACTCTGGGGCCAACGTCCTGACTTTC. Amino acids: CASSQGTGYSGANVLTF.